The 22 T cell receptor beta chains below come from one sample, sequenced in a study of cytomegalovirus exposure and HLA in healthy donors. Profiling relied on immunoSEQ multiplex PCR, and the TCRdb table lists in-frame clones only, not all of them. The data contain approximately 140,000 clones, 85% to 90% of them seen just once; the ten biggest clones take up 8.7%. The sequenced material came from PBMCs. The receptor set was obtained from a man aged 18 to 29 in good health and CMV-seropositive.

This clone came up once. V gene TRBV15 combines with J gene TRBJ1-2, with D perhaps TRBD1 (5 bases). The CDR3 has 14 amino acids. Germline V lookup: CDR1 LNHNV, CDR2 YYDKDF (reference sequence). The germline V and J ends were trimmed by 0 bases and 7 bases, with 12 bases remaining between them. This CDR3 reads CATSREGAGGGYTF. DNA of the CDR3: TGTGCCACCAGCAGAGAAGGGGCTGGTGGTGGCTACACCTTC.

The chain recombines TRBV6-1 with TRBJ1-1; TRBD1 aligns across 10 bases. The CDR3 totals 15 residues. V trimming: 4 bases; J trimming: 3 bases; junction bases outside the gene matches: 5. CDR1 and CDR2 from the germline V gene are MNHNS and SASEGT. CDR3 amino acids: CASSVGTGEDTEAFF. CDR3 DNA: TGTGCCAGCAGTGTTGGGACAGGGGAGGACACTGAAGCTTTCTTT.

This clone has only a few counts. The gene calls are TRBV30 and TRBJ1-1; possible D gene TRBD1, 6 bases. There are 15 residues in the CDR3. V was clipped by 2 bases and J by 0 bases, with 13 bases between them. Germline CDR1 reads GTSNPN; CDR2 reads SVGIG (reference sequence). Here the CDR3 reads CAWSYRDYLNTEAFF. DNA of the CDR3: TGTGCCTGGAGTTACAGGGACTATTTGAACACTGAAGCTTTCTTT.

The chain joins TRBV4-2 to TRBJ1-4; TRBD1 agrees at 7 bases. Germline loops: CDR1 LGHNA, CDR2 YNFKEQ. The length of the CDR3 is 15 residues. Germline trimming cut 4 bases from V and 7 bases from J; bases unmatched to any gene: 9. This CDR3 reads CASSLTTGWGEKLFF. The CDR3 DNA sequence: TGTGCCAGCAGCCTGACGACAGGGTGGGGTGAAAAACTGTTTTTT.

V and J are TRBV5-1 and TRBJ2-3; TRBD1 matches at 12 bases. Unmatched junction bases numbered 4, after V lost 3 bases and J lost 5 bases. CDR1 SGHRS and CDR2 YFSETQ come from the germline V gene. CDR3 length: 15 residues. The CDR3 coding sequence is TGCGCCAGCAGCTACGGGACAGGGGGCGAAGATACGCAGTATTTT. Translating gives CASSYGTGGEDTQYF.

V is TRBV29-1 and J is TRBJ1-1; 8 bases line up with TRBD1. After removal of 5 bases from V and 2 bases from J, the junction contained 4 bases not matched to a gene. Germline V gene sequence: CDR1 SQVTM, CDR2 ANQGSEA. This CDR3 contains 13 residues. The CDR3 sequence is CSVRQGQNTEAFF. The CDR3 DNA is TGCAGCGTTCGACAGGGGCAAAACACTGAAGCTTTCTTT.

The CDR3 DNA follows: TGTGCCAGCAGTTTTATTGGGACAGGGGATCACGAGCAGTACTTC. Its protein is CASSFIGTGDHEQYF. The J gene is TRBJ2-7, the V gene TRBV27; 10 nucleotides agree with TRBD1. V lost 3 bases, J lost 5 bases, and 7 bases stayed unmatched. This CDR3 is built from 15 residues. CDR1 and CDR2 (germline): MNHEY, SMNVEV (reference sequence).

The rearrangement links TRBV9 to TRBJ2-5; D gene unclear. The germline gives CDR1 SGDLS, CDR2 YYNGEE. V lost 7 bases and J lost 4, with 5 bases in between. CDR3 length: 10 residues. CDR3 protein: CASPIETQYF. CDR3 in DNA: TGTGCCAGCCCCATAGAGACCCAGTACTTC.

This rearrangement joins TRBV29-1 to TRBJ2-2, with D unresolved. The CDR3 loop spans 14 amino acids. Germline values: CDR1 SQVTM, CDR2 ANQGSEA. The V gene lost 7 bases and the J gene lost 2 bases, with 14 bases spanning the gap. CDR3 coding DNA: TGCAGCGCTGCAAAGTTTAGCAACACCGGGGAGCTGTTTTTT. As protein: CSAAKFSNTGELFF.

J is TRBJ1-1 and V is TRBV20-1; TRBD1 matches 8 bases. Germline V CDR1 and CDR2: DFQATT, SNEGSKA (reference sequence). V shed 6 bases and J 6 bases; nucleotides not matched to a gene: 3. The CDR3 runs to 11 residues. The CDR3 DNA is TGCAGTGCCCAACAGGGGGCTGAAGCTTTCTTT. Encoded protein: CSAQQGAEAFF.

The chain recombines TRBV18 with TRBJ1-1; maybe TRBD1 (5 bases). Trimming shortened V by 4 bases and J by 1 base, and 13 bases separated the two germline ends. The CDR3 loop spans 15 amino acids. Germline CDR1 and CDR2: KGHSH and LQKENI. The CDR3 nucleotides read TGTGCCAGCTCACTCAGTGGGGGGTCGAACACTGAAGCTTTCTTT. Its translation is CASSLSGGSNTEAFF. The variable domain in full, completed from reference TRBV18 and TRBJ1-1, reads NAGVMQNPRHLVRRRGQEARLRCSPMKGHSHVYWYRQLPEEGLKFMVYLQKENIIDESGMPKERFSAEFPKEGPSILRIQQVVRGDSAAYFCASSLSGGSNTEAFFGQGTRLTVV.

This clone was detected only once. J is TRBJ1-1 and V is TRBV7-9; a possible D gene is TRBD1 (6 bases). Germline V lookup: CDR1 SEHNR, CDR2 FQNEAQ (reference sequence). The CDR3 is 14 amino acids. V lost 4 bases and J lost 5, with 14 bases in between. CDR3 bases: TGTGCCAGCAGCTACTTACAGGGTAAAACTGAAGCTTTCTTT. Translation gives CASSYLQGKTEAFF.

The V call is TRBV11-2, the J call TRBJ2-7; weak D call: TRBD1 (8 bases). This CDR3 has 16 residues. V dropped 6 bases and J dropped 6 bases, with 24 bases sitting between them. Germline CDR1 SGHAT, CDR2 FQNNGV. This chain's CDR3 is CASRYGQGGLVGEQYF. In DNA form, the CDR3 reads TGTGCCAGCAGATACGGACAGGGTGGACTAGTTGGCGAGCAGTACTTC.

The CDR3 spells CASSPSGRVFRTQYF. CDR3 nucleotides: TGTGCCAGCAGCCCAAGCGGGAGGGTTTTTCGAACGCAGTATTTT. The genes are TRBV5-4 and TRBJ2-3; 10 positions agree with TRBD2. Germline CDR1 reads SGHNT; CDR2 reads YYREEE (reference sequence). The CDR3 is 15 residues long. With V trimmed by 4 bases and J by 9 bases, 11 bases remained unmatched.

The chain couples TRBV15 to TRBJ2-6; no clear D gene. Per the germline V gene, CDR1 is LNHNV and CDR2 is YYDKDF (reference sequence). V was cut by 3 bases and J by 2 bases, with 8 bases left in between. CDR3 size: 15 residues. As DNA, the CDR3 is TGTGCCACCAGCAGCGATAGAGCTGGGGCCAACGTCCTGACTTTC. This gives the protein CATSSDRAGANVLTF.

The chain joins TRBV18 to TRBJ2-7; TRBD1 agrees at 8 bases. Trimming removed 3 bases from V and 6 bases from J; junction bases left unmatched: 16. The CDR3 runs to 17 residues. Germline V CDR1 and CDR2: KGHSH, LQKENI. The CDR3 here is CASSPEDVGQGIGEQYF. CDR3 DNA sequence: TGTGCCAGCTCACCGGAGGATGTCGGACAGGGAATTGGCGAGCAGTACTTC. The full variable domain, its missing parts supplied by reference TRBV18 and TRBJ2-7, is NAGVMQNPRHLVRRRGQEARLRCSPMKGHSHVYWYRQLPEEGLKFMVYLQKENIIDESGMPKERFSAEFPKEGPSILRIQQVVRGDSAAYFCASSPEDVGQGIGEQYFGPGTRLTVT.

This clone showed up just a few times. The chain has TRBV27 and TRBJ2-7; 10 bases are a match to TRBD2. CDR1 and CDR2 (germline): MNHEY, SMNVEV (reference sequence). This CDR3 region has 14 residues. The V gene end was trimmed by 6 bases and the J gene end by 13 bases; junction bases not matched to a gene: 15. DNA of the CDR3: TGTGCCAGCAGGGGACAGGCACGCACTAGCGGGAATTACTTC. The encoded protein is CASRGQARTSGNYF.

V gene TRBV7-6 combines with J gene TRBJ1-4, with 10 bases aligning to TRBD1. V shed 2 bases, J shed 11 bases, and the junction held 17 bases outside the gene matches. The CDR3 has 18 residues. The germline gives CDR1 SGHVS, CDR2 FNYEAQ. Written as DNA, the CDR3 is TGTGCCAGCAGCTTAACTTTCTTGGGACAGGGGACTAATATTAAACTGTTTTTT. Encoded protein: CASSLTFLGQGTNIKLFF.

V is TRBV2 and J is TRBJ2-1; TRBD1 aligns across 8 bases. Trimming at V came to 7 bases and at J to 2 bases, leaving 4 bases not matched to a gene. The CDR3 is 14 residues long. Germline-derived CDR1 and CDR2 are SNHLY and FYNNEI. The CDR3 sequence: CASTATGAYNEQFF. CDR3 sequence (DNA): TGTGCCAGCACGGCGACAGGGGCCTACAATGAGCAGTTCTTC.

This clone was recorded at least ten times. This rearrangement joins TRBV7-9 to TRBJ1-1, with 7 bases identical to TRBD1. The CDR3 runs 15 residues. Germline V lookup: CDR1 SEHNR, CDR2 FQNEAQ (reference sequence). Losses at the gene ends were 3 bases for V and 4 bases for J; bases not matched to a gene: 8. The DNA of the CDR3 is TGTGCCAGCAGCTTCGGTGGAGGGGGCGGCACTGAAGCTTTCTTT. Its protein product is CASSFGGGGGTEAFF.

The chain uses TRBV5-5 and TRBJ2-5; 9 positions match TRBD1. This CDR3 contains 14 residues. Losses at the gene ends were 7 bases for V and 0 bases for J; bases not matched to a gene: 4. Per germline, CDR1 SGHKS and CDR2 YYEKEE (reference sequence). Here the CDR3 reads CASQTGGHQETQYF. The CDR3 DNA is TGTGCCAGCCAGACAGGGGGGCACCAAGAGACCCAGTACTTC.

V gene TRBV15 combines with J gene TRBJ1-2; the D is unclear. This CDR3 is built from 15 residues. CDR1 is LNHNV and CDR2 is YYDKDF in the germline V gene (reference sequence). Trimming pared 0 bases from V and 7 bases from J, leaving 15 bases between. CDR3 sequence (DNA): TGTGCCACCAGCAGAGATAGGACTTACCCTATTGGCTACACCTTC. Encoded protein: CATSRDRTYPIGYTF.